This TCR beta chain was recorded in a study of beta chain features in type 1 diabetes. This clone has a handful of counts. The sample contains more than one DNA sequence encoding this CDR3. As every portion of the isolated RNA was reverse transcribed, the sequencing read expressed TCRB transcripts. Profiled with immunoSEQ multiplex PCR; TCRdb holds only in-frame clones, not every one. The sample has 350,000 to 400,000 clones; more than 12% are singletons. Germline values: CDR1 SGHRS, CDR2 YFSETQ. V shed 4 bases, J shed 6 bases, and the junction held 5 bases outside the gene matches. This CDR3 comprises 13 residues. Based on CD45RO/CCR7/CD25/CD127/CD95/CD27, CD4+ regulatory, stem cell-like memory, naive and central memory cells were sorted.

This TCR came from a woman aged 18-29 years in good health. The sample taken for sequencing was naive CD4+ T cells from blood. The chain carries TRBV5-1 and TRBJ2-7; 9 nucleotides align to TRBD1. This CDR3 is CASSLGQGSEQYF. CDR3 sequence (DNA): TGCGCCAGCAGCCTCGGACAGGGGAGCGAGCAGTACTTC.